Below, 5 T cell receptor beta chains from the same sample are listed, as sequenced in a study of shared clonotypes between healthy human individuals. Some clones are missing from TCRdb's copy, which holds only in-frame ones; the method was immunoSEQ multiplex PCR. This sample yields 780,000 or so clones, of which approximately 72% are seen a single time; under 2% belongs to the top ten. The sample was memory CD4+ T cells sorted from blood. As for subset: CD45RA-negative fraction. The receptors here all came from a woman aged 25-40 years in good health.

This clone has just one count. The V call is TRBV4-1, the J call TRBJ1-5, with D tentatively TRBD1 (5 bases). The V end was cut by 3 bases, the J end by 9 bases, with 21 bases between. Germline V gene data show CDR1 as MGHRA and CDR2 as YSYEKL. The CDR3 totals 16 residues. The CDR3 is CASSHPPGGPGGPQHF. The CDR3 DNA reads as TGCGCCAGCAGCCACCCCCCGGGTGGGCCGGGGGGGCCCCAGCATTTT.

The CDR3 DNA sequence: TGTGCCAGCAGCCAGGAGGGGAGGGACCCCTACAATGAGCAGTTCTTC. It is translated as CASSQEGRDPYNEQFF. The V and J genes are TRBV4-2 and TRBJ2-1, with TRBD2 matching 7 bases. The CDR3 is 16 residues long. From germline, CDR1 is LGHNA and CDR2 YNFKEQ. V shed 3 bases and J 2 bases; nucleotides not matched to a gene: 7.

This clone has a single count. The gene calls are TRBV27 and TRBJ1-1; 8 bases map to TRBD1. Germline CDR1 is MNHEY and CDR2 is SMNVEV (reference sequence). V lost 6 bases, J lost 5 bases, and 8 bases stayed unmatched. The CDR3 sequence is 14 residues long. CDR3 in amino acids: CASRSIQGGTEAFF. DNA for the CDR3: TGTGCCAGCAGGTCCATACAGGGGGGGACTGAAGCTTTCTTT.

The chain uses TRBV6-5 and TRBJ2-3; D not certain. CDR1 is MNHEY, CDR2 SVGAGI, per germline. Trimming stripped 5 bases from V and 5 bases from J, with 11 bases between. The CDR3 runs to 13 residues. CDR3 in DNA: TGTGCCAGCAGTCCACAAAACGAAGATACGCAGTATTTT. Translated, it gives CASSPQNEDTQYF.

The chain employs TRBV5-5 and TRBJ2-7, with D possibly TRBD1 on 6 matching bases. The CDR3 spans 15 residues. Germline CDR1 SGHKS, CDR2 YYEKEE (reference sequence). Trimming took off 2 bases at V and 5 bases at J, with 17 bases between the two ends. CDR3 coding DNA: TGTGCCAGCAGCTTCCTAGCAGGGGACCCCCACGAGCAGTACTTC. Translating gives CASSFLAGDPHEQYF.